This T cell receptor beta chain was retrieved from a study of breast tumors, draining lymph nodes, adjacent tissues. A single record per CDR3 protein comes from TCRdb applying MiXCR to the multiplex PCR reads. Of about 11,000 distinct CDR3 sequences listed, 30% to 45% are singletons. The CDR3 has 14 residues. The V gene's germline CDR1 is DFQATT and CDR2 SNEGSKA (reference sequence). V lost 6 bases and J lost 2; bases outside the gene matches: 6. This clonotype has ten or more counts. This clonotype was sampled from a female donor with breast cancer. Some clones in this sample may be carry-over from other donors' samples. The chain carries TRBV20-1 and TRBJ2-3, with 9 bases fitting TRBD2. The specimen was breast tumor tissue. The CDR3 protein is CSAQRGADTDTQYF. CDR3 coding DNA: TGCAGTGCACAGCGGGGGGCGGACACAGATACGCAGTATTTT.